These 12 T cell receptor beta chains originate from one sample sequenced in a study of T cell repertoires in cytomegalovirus infection. MiXCR was run by TCRdb on the reads, yielding one entry per CDR3 protein. In the table there are about 100,000 distinct CDR3 sequences, less than 25% of which are singletons. Sequenced input: CD8+ T cells from PBMCs. The receptors stem from a human donor in good health (CMV status not recorded). Some clones in this sample may be carry-over from other donors' samples.

Remarks on this clonotype: The junction departs from germline at one end; a sequencing error may be responsible. The chain links TRBV6-6 to TRBJ2-7, with 7 bases identical to TRBD2. The CDR3 runs 17 residues. Germline V gives CDR1 MNHNY, CDR2 SVGAGI (reference sequence). This CDR3 is CVSSYYRIVREGFAQYF. DNA for the CDR3: TGTGTCAGCAGTTATTATAGGATTGTCAGGGAGGGTTTCGCGCAGTACTTC.

This clonotype turned up a few times. The V call is TRBV7-9, the J call TRBJ1-2; 8 bases fit TRBD1. Germline CDR1 SEHNR, CDR2 FQNEAQ (reference sequence). The trim removed 5 bases at V and 8 bases at J, leaving 4 bases unmatched. The CDR3 totals 12 residues. CDR3 in amino acids: CASSDRGHGYTF. For the CDR3, the DNA is TGTGCCAGCAGCGACAGGGGCCACGGCTACACCTTC.

J is TRBJ2-3 and V is TRBV28, with 8 bases matching TRBD1. This CDR3 is built from 18 residues. Germline assignment: CDR1 MDHEN and CDR2 SYDVKM. Trimming at V came to 4 bases and at J to 4 bases, leaving 16 bases not matched to a gene. The CDR3 nucleotides are TGTGCCAGCAGTTGGTCAGGGGGCGCACAGGTTCCCCCAGATACGCAGTATTTT. Translating it yields CASSWSGGAQVPPDTQYF.

This clonotype has a handful of counts. The chain uses TRBV7-6 and TRBJ2-5, with 7 bases matching TRBD1. The CDR3 is made up of 15 amino acids. Per the germline V gene, CDR1 is SGHVS and CDR2 is FNYEAQ. J was trimmed by 4 bases and V by 5 bases; bases with no gene match: 10. The CDR3 is CASSTRQGVGETQYF. Written as DNA, the CDR3 is TGTGCCAGCAGCACCCGACAGGGCGTGGGAGAGACCCAGTACTTC.

Note on this clonotype: It may be a read error: a sequence one base away is much more abundant. This chain links TRBV6-8 with TRBJ1-2, with D maybe TRBD1 (5 bases). Per germline, CDR1 MNHGY and CDR2 SAAAGT. The CDR3 has 14 amino acids. This chain's CDR3 is CVSSTGEGNYGYTF. In nucleotides, the CDR3 is TGTGTCAGCAGCACCGGGGAGGGGAACTATGGCTACACCTTC.

V is TRBV19 and J is TRBJ2-3; D gene uncertain. This CDR3 region has 15 residues. Germline values: CDR1 LNHDA, CDR2 SQIVND (reference sequence). V lost 3 bases and J lost 2, with 12 bases in between. Here the CDR3 DNA reads TGTGCCAGTAGTATCGGCAGAAGAACCACAGATACGCAGTATTTT. Its protein is CASSIGRRTTDTQYF.

The rearrangement uses TRBV25-1 and TRBJ1-6; no clear D gene. The CDR3 length is 14 residues. CDR1 is MGHDK, CDR2 SYGVNS, per germline. Trimming removed 8 bases from V and 5 bases from J, with 13 bases in between. The CDR3 here is CASRHRGNNSPLHF. Written as DNA, the CDR3 is TGTGCCAGCCGCCACCGGGGAAATAATTCACCCCTCCACTTT.

The chain couples TRBV27 to TRBJ1-1; tentatively, D is TRBD1 (5 bases). Germline loops: CDR1 MNHEY, CDR2 SMNVEV (reference sequence). Trimming took off 8 bases at V and 0 bases at J, with 16 bases between the two ends. The CDR3 is made up of 15 amino acids. The CDR3 here is CASGQGPSMNTEAFF. DNA for the CDR3: TGTGCCAGCGGGCAGGGCCCTTCTATGAACACTGAAGCTTTCTTT.

This clonotype has a count of ten or more. This chain links TRBV7-9 with TRBJ2-5, with 7 bases aligning to TRBD2. The CDR3 runs to 16 residues. The junction had 14 bases not matched to a gene; V was cut back by 6 bases and J by 4 bases. Germline CDR1 SEHNR, CDR2 FQNEAQ (reference sequence). This CDR3 is CASSPPVSGDRETQYF. CDR3 nucleotides: TGTGCCAGCAGTCCCCCCGTCAGCGGGGATCGAGAGACCCAGTACTTC.

This clonotype was seen a handful of times. This chain uses TRBV12-3 or TRBV12-4 with TRBJ1-1; no definite D call. The CDR3 totals 14 residues. V was shortened by 4 bases and J by 1 base, with 10 bases between the two germline ends. Written as DNA, the CDR3 is TGTGCCAGCAGTTCACGGCCAGCGAACACTGAAGCTTTCTTT. Protein sequence: CASSSRPANTEAFF.

The chain joins TRBV15 to TRBJ2-5; D may match TRBD1 or TRBD2 (7 bases each). The CDR3 covers 14 residues. Germline CDR1 and CDR2: LNHNV and YYDKDF (reference sequence). The CDR3 sequence is CATQGGAIEETQYF. CDR3 sequence (DNA): TGTGCAACTCAGGGGGGGGCTATTGAAGAGACCCAGTACTTC.

The V and J genes are TRBV7-9 and TRBJ2-1; TRBD2 matches at 10 bases. The V and J ends lost 2 bases and 7 bases, in that order; junction bases with no gene match: 5. This CDR3 is 15 amino acids long. Germline V gene data show CDR1 as SEHNR and CDR2 as FQNEAQ (reference sequence). CDR3 region: CASSLSTSGNNEQFF. CDR3 DNA: TGTGCCAGCAGCTTAAGTACTAGCGGGAATAATGAGCAGTTCTTC.